Shown below are 11 T cell receptor beta chains from a single sample sequenced in a study of human T cells and chemical hapten exposure. TCRdb re-called the RACE reads with MiXCR, one entry per CDR3 protein. The repertoire holds some 120,000 distinct CDR3 sequences, with roughly 12% as singletons. Regarding time point: patch test 1, 2 weeks after DPC sensitization. Treatment here: therapeutic diphenylcyclopropenone sensitization with weekly scalp DPC. The specimen was whole blood, collected in connection with sensitization to the hapten diphenylcyclopropenone (DPC). All receptors derive from a woman between 50 and 59 years old with alopecia areata. Some clones in this sample may be carry-over from other donors' samples.

This clonotype was observed a single time. J is TRBJ2-3 and V is TRBV3-1; 8 positions match TRBD2. The CDR3 runs to 16 residues. Per the germline V gene, CDR1 is LGHDT and CDR2 is YNNKEL (reference sequence). The V and J ends lost 6 bases and 2 bases, in that order; junction bases with no gene match: 10. The CDR3 coding sequence is TGTGCCAGCAGGAAGGGTGGAGCGGGAGCCACAGATACGCAGTATTTT. Translating gives CASRKGGAGATDTQYF.

This clonotype was picked up many times. The chain combines TRBV6-1 with TRBJ1-6; D is ambiguous. Germline V gene sequence: CDR1 MNHNS, CDR2 SASEGT. Trimming cost V 8 bases and J 2 bases, with 13 bases left between them. This CDR3 is built from 15 residues. The CDR3 region is CASRTATPYNSPLHF. CDR3 nucleotides: TGTGCCAGCCGGACCGCTACCCCCTATAATTCACCCCTCCACTTT.

This clonotype appeared a few times. The rearrangement joins TRBV5-1 to TRBJ2-5, with 7 bases fitting TRBD1. V shed 0 bases, J shed 5 bases, and the junction held 7 bases outside the gene matches. The germline gives CDR1 SGHRS, CDR2 YFSETQ. The CDR3 contains 15 residues. CDR3 DNA sequence: TGCGCCAGCAGCTTGGGCTCGGGGACAGAGGAGACCCAGTACTTC. Translation: CASSLGSGTEETQYF.

The chain combines TRBV5-4 with TRBJ2-4; D perhaps matches TRBD1 (5 bases). Germline values: CDR1 SGHNT, CDR2 YYREEE (reference sequence). Trimming took 2 bases from V and 10 from J, leaving 13 bases between them. The CDR3 is 13 residues long. Here the CDR3 DNA reads TGTGCCAGCAGCTTTCTTCTTAAGGGGATTCAGTACTTC. As protein: CASSFLLKGIQYF.

This clonotype has just a few counts. V and J are TRBV6-5 and TRBJ1-1; the D gene is possibly TRBD1 (6 bases). The CDR3 is 11 amino acids. CDR1 is MNHEY, CDR2 SVGAGI, per germline. V was clipped by 6 bases and J by 6 bases, with 8 bases between them. CDR3 sequence reads: CASRGQSEAFF. The CDR3 DNA sequence: TGTGCCAGCAGGGGACAATCTGAAGCTTTCTTT.

This clonotype has a count of ten or more. The J gene is TRBJ2-1, the V gene TRBV5-5, with 10 positions matching TRBD1. The CDR3 consists of 14 residues. CDR1 is SGHKS, CDR2 YYEKEE, per germline (reference sequence). V lost 4 bases, J lost 5 bases, and 3 bases stayed unmatched. The CDR3 DNA is TGTGCCAGCAGCCCCGGGACAGGGGACAATGAGCAGTTCTTC. Encoded protein: CASSPGTGDNEQFF. Full variable domain (missing parts from reference TRBV5-5 and TRBJ2-1): DAGVTQSPTHLIKTRGQQVTLRCSPISGHKSVSWYQQVLGQGPQFIFQYYEKEERGRGNFPDRFSARQFPNYSSELNVNALLLGDSALYLCASSPGTGDNEQFFGPGTRLTVL.

With respect to this clonotype: At one of its ends the junction is not consistent with the germline gene, which may arise from a read error. The chain has TRBV18 and TRBJ1-2; D gene unclear. This CDR3 is built from 12 residues. Germline V gene data show CDR1 as KGHSH and CDR2 as LQKENI. The CDR3 coding sequence is TGTGCCAGCTCAAAGTCAGGAGACACCTTCTCCTTC. Amino acid sequence: CASSKSGDTFSF.

The chain carries TRBV12-3 or TRBV12-4 and TRBJ2-1, with 12 positions matching TRBD2. The CDR3 consists of 19 residues. V trimming: 5 bases; J trimming: 0 bases; junction bases outside the gene matches: 11. Here the CDR3 DNA reads TGTGCCAGCAGTCCTCCAGCTAGCGGGGGGGTGAGCTCCTACAATGAGCAGTTCTTC. This codes for CASSPPASGGVSSYNEQFF.

The chain recombines TRBV19 with TRBJ2-2, with D possibly matching TRBD2 (5 bases). The germline gives CDR1 LNHDA, CDR2 SQIVND (reference sequence). CDR3 length: 14 residues. V gave up 9 bases and J gave up 2 bases, with 13 bases separating them. Here the CDR3 DNA reads TGTGCCAGCCTTGACCGGGGTAACACCGGGGAGCTGTTTTTT. This translates into CASLDRGNTGELFF.

The sample holds many counts of this clonotype. V is TRBV28 and J is TRBJ2-1, with D hard to call. V lost 4 bases to trimming and J lost 13 bases, with 20 bases between them. CDR1 and CDR2 (germline): MDHEN, SYDVKM. The CDR3 runs to 14 residues. Written as DNA, the CDR3 is TGTGCCAGCAGTTCACCTCTTTCCCCTTTGGAACAGTTCTTC. It codes for CASSSPLSPLEQFF.

This chain links TRBV6-4 with TRBJ2-3; a weak D match, TRBD1 (6 bases). The CDR3 has 14 amino acids. V was cut by 3 bases and J by 4 bases, with 11 bases left in between. Per the germline V gene, CDR1 is MRHNA and CDR2 is SNTAGT. The CDR3 DNA reads TGTGCCAGCAGTGAACAGGGATGGGCAGATACGCAGTATTTT. This sequence encodes CASSEQGWADTQYF.